Listed here are 31 T cell receptor beta chains from one sample, sequenced in a study of molecular identifiers for immune sequencing clone quantification. TCRdb processed the PCR reads anew with MiXCR; each CDR3 protein has one entry. The table includes around 300,000 distinct CDR3 sequences, 24% detected once. Material: naive CD8+ T cells from blood, with Jurkat cell RNA spiked in. Described subset: FACS-sorted CD8+CD4-CCR7+CD45RA+ naive T cells. The receptors were gathered from a human donor in good health. Some libraries in this study had Jurkat cell RNA spiked in.

This clonotype came up a few times. The chain links TRBV28 to TRBJ2-6, with TRBD2 identical over 7 bases. The CDR3 spans 18 residues. V was pared by 6 bases and J by 0 bases, with 11 bases of the junction left unmatched. Germline V gene data show CDR1 as MDHEN and CDR2 as SYDVKM. The CDR3 here is CASSDPLALSSGANVLTF. For the CDR3, the DNA is TGTGCCAGCAGCGATCCACTAGCGCTTAGCTCTGGGGCCAACGTCCTGACTTTC.

With regard to this clonotype: A much larger clone differs by one base, so this may be a read error. CDR3 sequence reads: CASRGQSTDAQYF. The CDR3 DNA reads as TGTGCCAGCAGAGGACAGAGCACAGATGCGCAGTATTTT. The rearrangement joins TRBV2 to TRBJ2-3, with a weak D call TRBD1 (6 bases). Germline values: CDR1 SNHLY, CDR2 FYNNEI. The length of the CDR3 is 13 residues.

On this clonotype: This sequence may be a read error, since a much larger clone differs from it by one base. V and J are TRBV5-1 and TRBJ2-1; D may be TRBD1 (5 bases). This CDR3 spans 13 amino acids. With 4 bases removed from V and 4 bases from J, the gap between germline ends came to 9 bases. Germline V gene data show CDR1 as SGHRS and CDR2 as YFSETQ. CDR3 amino acids: CASSGAVYNEQFF. DNA of the CDR3: TGCGCCAGCAGCGGGGCAGTTTACAATGAGCAGTTCTTC.

This clonotype was counted many times. The chain employs TRBV7-9 and TRBJ1-1; 11 positions agree with TRBD1. Germline CDR1 and CDR2: SEHNR and FQNEAQ (reference sequence). V was pared by 1 base and J by 5 bases, with 3 bases of the junction left unmatched. The CDR3 contains 15 residues. The CDR3 coding sequence is TGTGCCAGCAGCTTAGTAGGACAGGGGGCAACTGAAGCTTTCTTT. Translated, it gives CASSLVGQGATEAFF.

This clonotype was counted between two and nine times. The chain is built from TRBV9 and TRBJ2-2; D gene unclear. From germline, CDR1 is SGDLS and CDR2 YYNGEE. Trimming removed 4 bases from V and 3 bases from J, with 13 bases in between. The CDR3 sequence is 15 residues long. The CDR3 reads CASSLKGGYTGELFF. CDR3 DNA sequence: TGTGCCAGCAGCCTCAAGGGTGGTTACACCGGGGAGCTGTTTTTT. The complete variable domain, with remaining parts taken from reference TRBV9 and TRBJ2-2, reads DSGVTQTPKHLITATGQRVTLRCSPRSGDLSVYWYQQSLDQGLQFLIQYYNGEERAKGNILERFSAQQFPDLHSELNLSSLELGDSALYFCASSLKGGYTGELFFGEGSRLTVL.

The chain is built from TRBV27 and TRBJ2-5, with TRBD2 as a possible D gene (7 bases). Trimming left V 2 bases short and J 5 bases short, with 12 bases between. In germline, CDR1 is MNHEY, CDR2 SMNVEV (reference sequence). The CDR3 is made up of 14 amino acids. The chain's CDR3 is CASSLHKGGETQYF. CDR3 DNA: TGTGCCAGCAGTTTACACAAGGGGGGGGAGACCCAGTACTTC.

A single count supports this clonotype. A much larger clone is a single base away; this may be a read error. The CDR3 does not end in the conserved phenylalanine or tryptophan, so this is likely a read error. The rearrangement joins TRBV7-3 to TRBJ2-3; TRBD2 agrees at 12 bases. Per the germline V gene, CDR1 is SGHTA and CDR2 is FQGTGA. There are 15 residues in the CDR3. V lost 5 bases, J lost 4 bases, and 4 bases stayed unmatched. DNA of the CDR3: TGTGCCAGCAGCCGGACTAGCGGGGTAGCAGATACGCAGTATCTT. Its translation is CASSRTSGVADTQYL.

Ten or more counts support this clonotype. This chain joins TRBV28 and TRBJ2-3, with no clear D. The CDR3 contains 14 residues. Trimming removed 6 bases from V and 4 bases from J, with 14 bases in between. Germline V gives CDR1 MDHEN, CDR2 SYDVKM. The CDR3 sequence is CASSPRNRADTQYF. CDR3 DNA sequence: TGTGCCAGCAGCCCGAGGAATCGGGCAGATACGCAGTATTTT. Filled out from reference TRBV28 and TRBJ2-3, the complete variable domain reads DVKVTQSSRYLVKRTGEKVFLECVQDMDHENMFWYRQDPGLGLRLIYFSYDVKMKEKGDIPEGYSVSREKKERFSLILESASTNQTSMYLCASSPRNRADTQYFGPGTRLTVL.

Comment on this clonotype: This sequence may be a read error, since a much larger clone differs from it by one base. V gene TRBV7-9 combines with J gene TRBJ2-3; the D call may be TRBD1 or TRBD2 (5 bases each). CDR3 length: 16 amino acids. Looked up from germline, CDR1 is SEHNR and CDR2 is FQNEAQ (reference sequence). The CDR3 DNA follows: TGTGCCAGCAGCGCCACTCCAGGGACGTACACAGATGCGCAGTATTTT. Protein: CASSATPGTYTDAQYF.

Concerning this clonotype: A read error is possible here, since a much larger clone lies one base away. The V gene is TRBV13, the J gene TRBJ2-2; D unresolved. The length of the CDR3 is 13 residues. The V gene's germline CDR1 is PRHDT and CDR2 FYEKMQ (reference sequence). Deletions cut 2 bases from V and 5 bases from J, with 6 bases between. The DNA of the CDR3 is TGTGCCAGCAGCTTAAATCTGACCGGGGAGCTGTTTTTT. The encoded protein is CASSLNLTGELFF.

The chain combines TRBV5-1 with TRBJ2-5, with 11 bases identical to TRBD2. From germline, CDR1 is SGHRS and CDR2 YFSETQ. After removal of 4 bases from V and 9 bases from J, the junction contained 11 bases not matched to a gene. This CDR3 is 15 amino acids long. In DNA form, the CDR3 reads TGCGCCAGCAGCCCCTCTAGCGGGGGGAGGGAGTCCCAGTACTTC. This encodes CASSPSSGGRESQYF.

The rearrangement links TRBV18 to TRBJ1-4; no clear D. V shed 3 bases and J shed 2 bases, with 1 base lying between them. Germline loops: CDR1 KGHSH, CDR2 LQKENI. This CDR3 is 12 amino acids long. The CDR3 DNA sequence: TGTGCCAGCTCACCGACTAATGAAAAACTGTTTTTT. Protein: CASSPTNEKLFF.

This clonotype was seen a handful of times. The rearrangement uses TRBV4-2 and TRBJ2-7; D is possibly TRBD2 (5 bases). This CDR3 is 16 amino acids long. The germline V gene has CDR1 LGHNA and CDR2 YNFKEQ. Trimming pared 0 bases from V and 3 bases from J, leaving 15 bases between. In DNA, the CDR3 is TGTGCCAGCAGCCAAGATAGCAGCGGTTCCTACTACGAGCAGTACTTC. It translates to CASSQDSSGSYYEQYF.

With regard to this clonotype: Relative to the germline gene, one junction end is altered; a read error may explain this. The chain combines TRBV7-9 with TRBJ2-5; 7 bases line up with TRBD1. The V gene's germline CDR1 is SEHNR and CDR2 FQNEAQ (reference sequence). This CDR3 has 14 residues. The CDR3 sequence is CPSRGTETGETQYF. The CDR3 DNA reads as TGTCCCAGCAGAGGGACAGAGACGGGAGAGACCCAGTACTTC.

In its sample, this clonotype was seen many times. CDR3 coding DNA: TGTGCCAGCAGACGGGACGTAGATAGCAATCAGCCCCAGCATTTT. Encoded protein: CASRRDVDSNQPQHF. The chain employs TRBV6-2 or TRBV6-3 and TRBJ1-5, with D possibly being TRBD1 (5 bases). The CDR3 is made up of 15 amino acids. The V gene's germline CDR1 is MNHEY and CDR2 SVGEGT. Between the trimmed V and J ends, which lost 6 bases and 0 bases, there was a span of 12 bases.

Regarding this clonotype: Because the CDR3's place on the DNA is in doubt, the DNA is left out and the CDR3 is given as listed by TCRdb. The chain combines TRBV6-2 or TRBV6-3 with TRBJ1-1. The germline CDR1 and CDR2 sequences are MNHEY and SVGEGT. The CDR3 adds up to 13 amino acids, both ends counted. CDR3 sequence reads: CASTFGWGTEPFF.

For this clonotype: The conserved phenylalanine or tryptophan is not found at the CDR3 terminus, so this likely reflects a read error. Here the CDR3 reads CASSPGLAEVQETQYY. In DNA form, the CDR3 reads TGTGCCAGCAGCCCGGGACTAGCGGAGGTACAAGAGACCCAGTACTAC. This rearrangement joins TRBV7-7 to TRBJ2-5; 11 bases align to TRBD2. Germline CDR1 and CDR2: SSHAT and FNYEAQ (reference sequence). This CDR3 spans 16 amino acids. J was trimmed by 2 bases and V by 5 bases; bases with no gene match: 7.

Concerning this clonotype itself: A much larger clone differs from this one at a single base, so this may be a read error. The genes are TRBV20-1 and TRBJ2-3; D is unclear. This CDR3 has 14 amino acids. V was cut by 3 bases and J by 5 bases, with 15 bases left in between. CDR1 DFQATT and CDR2 SNEGSKA come from the germline V gene (reference sequence). The CDR3 sequence is CSASSEDRIDTQYF. Here the CDR3 DNA reads TGCAGTGCTAGTTCTGAGGATCGCATAGATACGCAGTATTTT.

This clonotype has more than one count but fewer than ten. The rearrangement links TRBV7-9 to TRBJ1-4; D remains ambiguous. V lost 3 bases to trimming and J lost 8 bases, with 16 bases between them. The CDR3 is made up of 15 amino acids. Germline V CDR1 and CDR2: SEHNR, FQNEAQ (reference sequence). CDR3 DNA sequence: TGTGCCAGCAGCTTCCAAGGGCGGTACGAGGAAAAACTGTTTTTT. Amino acids: CASSFQGRYEEKLFF.

This clonotype has a handful of counts. The chain has TRBV9 and TRBJ2-6; D is undetermined. V dropped 0 bases and J dropped 1 base, with 2 bases sitting between them. Per germline, CDR1 SGDLS and CDR2 YYNGEE. The CDR3 is 14 amino acids. CDR3 loop: CASSVDSGANVLTF. The CDR3 DNA reads TGTGCCAGCAGCGTAGATTCTGGGGCCAACGTCCTGACTTTC.

About this clonotype: Just one base apart from a much larger clone, this may be a read error. The CDR3 DNA reads TGTGCCAGCAGCCGCGGGACTAGCGGGAAGGTATCAGATACGCAGTATTTT. The encoded protein is CASSRGTSGKVSDTQYF. This chain uses TRBV13 with TRBJ2-3; 13 bases are shared with TRBD2. Unmatched junction bases numbered 9, after V lost 5 bases and J lost 4 bases. Germline V gene sequence: CDR1 PRHDT, CDR2 FYEKMQ (reference sequence). CDR3 length equals 17 residues.

The chain couples TRBV27 to TRBJ2-3; 8 positions match TRBD2. The CDR3 extends over 13 amino acids. V lost 7 bases, J lost 5 bases, and 5 bases stayed unmatched. The V gene's germline CDR1 is MNHEY and CDR2 SMNVEV (reference sequence). The CDR3 loop is CASKGLAIDTQYF. CDR3 sequence (DNA): TGTGCCAGCAAAGGACTAGCTATAGATACGCAGTATTTT.

The chain uses TRBV30 and TRBJ2-1; TRBD2 aligns across 13 bases. V trimming: 6 bases; J trimming: 5 bases; junction bases outside the gene matches: 7. The CDR3 spans 15 residues. Germline CDR1 is GTSNPN and CDR2 is SVGIG (reference sequence). For the CDR3, the DNA is TGTGCCTGCACCATAGGACTAGCGGGGGACAATGAGCAGTTCTTC. Encoded protein: CACTIGLAGDNEQFF.

This clonotype was seen repeatedly, ten times or more. The genes are TRBV30 and TRBJ1-1, with D possibly being TRBD1 (5 bases). Germline CDR1 reads GTSNPN; CDR2 reads SVGIG (reference sequence). V lost 0 bases and J lost 2, with 19 bases in between. The CDR3 consists of 17 residues. The CDR3 region has the DNA TGTGCCTGGAGTGTAAACGGAGGACACGGGATAAACACTGAAGCTTTCTTT. Its translation: CAWSVNGGHGINTEAFF.

This clonotype has more than one count but fewer than ten. V gene TRBV30 combines with J gene TRBJ2-1; D is unresolved. Germline CDR1 and CDR2: GTSNPN and SVGIG (reference sequence). The CDR3 totals 10 residues. Trimming shortened V by 0 bases and J by 7 bases, and 1 base separated the two germline ends. The DNA for the CDR3 is TGTGCCTGGAGTGTAAATGAGCAGTTCTTC. Encoded protein: CAWSVNEQFF.

The rearrangement uses TRBV2 and TRBJ2-5; a weak D match, TRBD2 (6 bases). The ends were cut back, 7 bases at V and 0 bases at J, with 21 bases in the middle. Germline CDR1 is SNHLY and CDR2 is FYNNEI. The CDR3 covers 17 residues. DNA for the CDR3: TGTGCCAGCACCGCGGGCGGCGGGATCCCGTACCAAGAGACCCAGTACTTC. It codes for CASTAGGGIPYQETQYF.

With regard to this clonotype: This sequence may be a read error, since a much larger clone differs from it by one base. The rearrangement uses TRBV28 and TRBJ2-7; D remains ambiguous. The CDR3 runs 14 residues. CDR1 is MDHEN, CDR2 SYDVKM, per germline. CDR3 sequence reads: CASSLRGRPYERYF. DNA of the CDR3: TGTGCCAGCAGTTTAAGAGGAAGGCCCTACGAGCGGTACTTC.

This clonotype turned up a few times. The chain employs TRBV24-1 and TRBJ2-3, with D perhaps given as TRBD1 or TRBD2 (5 bases each). Germline V gene data show CDR1 as KGHDR and CDR2 as SFDVKD. This CDR3 region has 14 residues. Trimming took 3 bases from V and 2 from J, leaving 8 bases between them. The DNA for the CDR3 is TGTGCCACCAGTGATGGGGGTCTCACAGATACGCAGTATTTT. This encodes CATSDGGLTDTQYF.

This clonotype has a handful of counts. This sequence joins TRBV29-1 and TRBJ2-7; D uncertain. There are 12 residues in the CDR3. V lost 3 bases to trimming and J lost 7 bases, with 13 bases between them. CDR1 and CDR2 (germline): SQVTM, ANQGSEA. The CDR3 DNA reads as TGCAGCGTTGATTTCGGCTTAGGGGAGCAGTACTTC. Protein sequence: CSVDFGLGEQYF.

This rearrangement joins TRBV27 to TRBJ2-3; 9 bases are shared with TRBD2. In germline, CDR1 is MNHEY, CDR2 SMNVEV (reference sequence). This CDR3 is built from 14 residues. Trimming cost V 8 bases and J 1 base; bases outside gene matches: 4. The CDR3 sequence is CASHSGGGTDTQYF. The CDR3 nucleotides are TGTGCCAGCCATAGCGGGGGCGGCACAGATACGCAGTATTTT.

Only a few counts were recorded for this clonotype. This chain links TRBV7-9 with TRBJ2-7, with TRBD2 identical over 13 bases. The CDR3 consists of 15 residues. V was pared by 2 bases and J by 6 bases, with 4 bases of the junction left unmatched. Germline CDR1 reads SEHNR; CDR2 reads FQNEAQ (reference sequence). CDR3 coding DNA: TGTGCCAGCAGCTTAACTAGCGGGAGGGGAGGCGAGCAGTACTTC. Protein product: CASSLTSGRGGEQYF.